These T cell receptor beta chains were read from a single sample in a study of shared clonotypes between healthy human individuals. Profiling relied on immunoSEQ multiplex PCR, and the TCRdb table lists in-frame clones only, not all of them. Of about 2.2 million clones listed, 85% to 95% are singletons. Sequencing used naive CD8+ T cells from PBMCs. The receptor source for this set is a man younger than 35 in good health. Some clones in this sample may be carry-over from other donors' samples. The CDR3 runs from the conserved cysteine through the conserved F or W. The order of the fields is clone size, J gene, D gene, V gene, CDR3 DNA, CDR3 protein. The D gene is left open where the match is weak. Rows may omit the clone size; those that give it use once, few, many or a size class.

NA,TRBJ2-5,NA,TRBV18,TGTGCCAGCTCATTGGGCCGAACGTACCAAGAGACCCAGTACTTC,CASSLGRTYQETQYF
NA,TRBJ2-7,NA,TRBV7-9,TGTGCCACCAAGCCCGGGACAAGGGTCCCCTACGAGCAGTACTTC,CATKPGTRVPYEQYF
NA,TRBJ1-5,NA,TRBV27,TGTGCCAGCAGGGAGGCCACCGATAGCAATCAGCCCCAGCATTTT,CASREATDSNQPQHF
NA,TRBJ2-5,NA,TRBV28,TGTGCCAGCAGGTTCGGGGAGTCGAGGGCGCGGGAGACCCAGTACTTC,CASRFGESRARETQYF
NA,TRBJ1-1,NA,TRBV28,TGTGCCAGCAAGGGAGGGGACACTGAAGCTTTCTTT,CASKGGDTEAFF
NA,TRBJ2-1,TRBD2,TRBV6-5,TGTGCCAGCATGGGACTAGCGGGGAATGAGCAGTTCTTC,CASMGLAGNEQFF
NA,TRBJ2-1,NA,TRBV9,TGTGCCAGCAGCGTAGACCTGGGGCTAAGGGAGCAGTTCTTC,CASSVDLGLREQFF
NA,TRBJ1-1,NA,TRBV4-1,TGCGCCAGCAGCCAAGTTAGCGGCTTCCATGGGGCTTTCTTT,CASSQVSGFHGAFF
NA,TRBJ2-3,NA,TRBV9,TGTGCCAGCAGCCCGAGAGGATCCGGGGGCACAGATACGCAGTATTTT,CASSPRGSGGTDTQYF
NA,TRBJ2-7,TRBD1,TRBV10-2,TGCGCCAGCAGTGAGTTCGGGACAGGGTTCGCCTACGAGCAGTACTTC,CASSEFGTGFAYEQYF
NA,TRBJ2-7,TRBD2,TRBV2,TGTGCCAGCAGTGACGGCGGGAGGGCCGGGGTAGAGCAGTACTTC,CASSDGGRAGVEQYF
NA,TRBJ2-1,TRBD2,TRBV27,TGTGCCAGCAGTTTATCACTCGGGGAAGCGGGACCCACGGGTGAGCAGTTCTTC,CASSLSLGEAGPTGEQFF
NA,TRBJ2-1,NA,TRBV5-6,TGTGCCAGCAGCTTGCCGGCGGCTGAGCAGTTCTTC,CASSLPAAEQFF
NA,TRBJ2-3,TRBD2,TRBV28,TGTGCCAGCAGCCGTCGGCGACTAGCGGGAGGAGGAGATACGCAGTATTTT,CASSRRRLAGGGDTQYF
NA,TRBJ2-2,TRBD1,TRBV10-3,TGTGCCATCTTCGACAGGGGAAGGGGCGGGGAGCTGTTTTTT,CAIFDRGRGGELFF
NA,TRBJ2-3,TRBD2,TRBV12-5,TGTGCTAGTGGTTTGGGGACTAGTCAAAGAGATACGCAGTATTTT,CASGLGTSQRDTQYF
few,TRBJ2-4,TRBD2,TRBV4-2,TGTGCCAGCAGCCAAGAACGGACTAGATCGTCAGCCATTCAGTACTTC,CASSQERTRSSAIQYF
NA,TRBJ2-1,NA,TRBV29-1,TGCAGCGCCGCAACAGGGACCAATGAGCAGTTCTTC,CSAATGTNEQFF
NA,TRBJ1-2,NA,TRBV9,TGTGCCAGCAACGACAACTATGGCTACACCTTC,CASNDNYGYTF
few,TRBJ1-4,NA,TRBV7-9,TGTGCCAGCAGCCCCGTCCGCGGGGGCGATGAAAAACTGTTTTTT,CASSPVRGGDEKLFF